The clone carrying this T cell receptor (beta chain) turned up a few times. As yet, its antigen is unknown. From the 5' RACE reads, TCRdb called clonotypes with MiXCR, one entry per CDR3 protein. The table shows hundreds of thousands of distinct CDR3 sequences, with approximately 23% occurring only once. The entry originates in a study of T-cell memory formation after mild COVID-19. Study-level points and caveats: Second-wave clones with a day 37 peak had unconfirmed SARS-CoV-2 specificity. Researchers report contracting CD4+ clones mostly in CM and EM, with CD8+ clones in EMRA. Clones shrinking between day 15 and 85 showed a balanced CD4/CD8 split, and those that grew later tilted toward CD4+.

Specimen: PBMCs or a T cell subset sorted from them (not recorded which). The receptor was isolated from an adult woman who had mild COVID-19 (a few samples of this study predate the infection). Cell type and time point are not known.

The CDR3 nucleotides read TGTGCCAGCAGCCCGAAGGGACTAGCGGGAGGAGGAGAGACCCAGTACTTC. Protein: CASSPKGLAGGGETQYF. This rearrangement joins TRBV7-3 to TRBJ2-5; 15 bases fit TRBD2. CDR1 is SGHTA and CDR2 is FQGTGA in the germline V gene. This CDR3 has 17 residues. With V trimmed by 5 bases and J by 4 bases, 8 bases remained unmatched.